This TCR beta chain was sequenced for a study of identical twins. This clonotype was observed a handful of times. TCRdb passed the 5' RACE reads through MiXCR, listing each CDR3 protein once. The top ten clones hold 10% to 15% of a sample with hundreds of thousands of distinct CDR3 sequences, 15% to 20% of them seen once. The same sample was also studied in work on T cells expressing NK-cell markers. That source adds: Within the sequenced cohort of eight donors, seven exhibited HCMV seropositivity and one was seronegative.

The sample was PBMCs. This receptor was obtained from a woman in her late teens or twenties in good health.

The CDR3 reads CASSYLNPRHPGGYTF. CDR3 DNA sequence: TGTGCCAGCAGTTACTTAAATCCGAGACATCCGGGGGGCTACACCTTC. This chain joins TRBV27 and TRBJ1-2; D gene unclear. Trimming removed 4 bases from V and 8 bases from J, with 23 bases in between. The CDR3 contains 16 residues. Germline V gene sequence: CDR1 MNHEY, CDR2 SMNVEV (reference sequence).